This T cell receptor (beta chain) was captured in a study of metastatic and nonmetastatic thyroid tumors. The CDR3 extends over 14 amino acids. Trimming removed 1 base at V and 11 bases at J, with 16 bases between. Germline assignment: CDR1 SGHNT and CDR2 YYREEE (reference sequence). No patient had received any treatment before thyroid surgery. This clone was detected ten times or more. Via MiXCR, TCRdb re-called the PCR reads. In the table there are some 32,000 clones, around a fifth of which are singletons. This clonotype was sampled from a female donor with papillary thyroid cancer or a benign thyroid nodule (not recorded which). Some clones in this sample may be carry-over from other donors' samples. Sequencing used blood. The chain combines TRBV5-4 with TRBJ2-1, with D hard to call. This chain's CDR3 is CASSLLVGTFQQFF. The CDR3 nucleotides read TGTGCCAGCAGCTTGTTGGTCGGAACCTTCCAGCAGTTCTTC.